The rows below give T cell receptor beta chains drawn from one sample of a study of blood T cells in healthy people across ages. Each CDR3 protein gets one entry after TCRdb re-called the 5' RACE reads with MiXCR. This sample carries around 790,000 distinct CDR3 sequences, around 42% of them seen once, and the ten largest clones take roughly a fifth. The sample was blood. The receptors come from a man aged 60-69 years in good health. Both conserved end residues are part of each CDR3. The D gene is left open where the match is weak. A row's size may be missing; if present it is once, few, many or a size class.

CDR3 length: 13
J gene: TRBJ1-5
V gene: TRBV7-2
clone size: .
D gene: .
CDR3 DNA: TGTGCCAGCAGCCCTCTGCCCAATCAGCCCCAGCATTTT
CDR3 protein: CASSPLPNQPQHF

CDR3 length: 15
J gene: TRBJ1-2
V gene: TRBV3-1
clone size: few
D gene: .
CDR3 DNA: TGTGCCAGCAGCCAAGACCCGGGGATCGGCTATGGCTACACCTTC
CDR3 protein: CASSQDPGIGYGYTF

CDR3 length: 17
J gene: TRBJ2-1
V gene: TRBV7-2
clone size: few
D gene: .
CDR3 DNA: TGTGCCAGCAGCCCCAACCCGCGGGGAAGCTCCTACAATGAGCAGTTCTTC
CDR3 protein: CASSPNPRGSSYNEQFF

CDR3 length: 15
J gene: TRBJ1-1
V gene: TRBV5-1
clone size: .
D gene: .
CDR3 DNA: TGCGCCAGCAGCTTGGCCTGGGGTACGGACACTGAAGCTTTCTTT
CDR3 protein: CASSLAWGTDTEAFF

CDR3 length: 24
J gene: TRBJ2-1
V gene: TRBV12-3/TRBV12-4
clone size: .
D gene: TRBD2
CDR3 DNA: TGTGCCAGCAGTTTTGGGATGGGGGTATCGGGGCTAGCGGGGTTGCACCCTAGGAGACATGAGCAGTTCTTC
CDR3 protein: CASSFGMGVSGLAGLHPRRHEQFF

CDR3 length: 16
J gene: TRBJ2-7
V gene: TRBV4-1
clone size: few
D gene: .
CDR3 DNA: TGCGCCAGCAGCCAAGAAAGGAGGAGGGAGCCCTACGAGCAGTACTTC
CDR3 protein: CASSQERRREPYEQYF

CDR3 length: 13
J gene: TRBJ1-2
V gene: TRBV7-2
clone size: few
D gene: .
CDR3 DNA: TGTGCCAGCAGCTACTCCCCCAGGGGTGCCTACACCTTC
CDR3 protein: CASSYSPRGAYTF

CDR3 length: 17
J gene: TRBJ2-1
V gene: TRBV2
clone size: few
D gene: TRBD1
CDR3 DNA: TGTGCCAGCAGTCCCCGAACCGGGACAGCCTTCCCCAATGAGCAGTTCTTC
CDR3 protein: CASSPRTGTAFPNEQFF

CDR3 length: 14
J gene: TRBJ1-2
V gene: TRBV3-1
clone size: .
D gene: TRBD1
CDR3 DNA: TGTGCCAGCAACTCCCGGGACAGGGGTTCTGGCTACACCTTC
CDR3 protein: CASNSRDRGSGYTF

CDR3 length: 13
J gene: TRBJ2-7
V gene: TRBV6-5
clone size: .
D gene: .
CDR3 DNA: TGTGCGACACAGGGTCCTTTAGACAATGAGCAGTACTTC
CDR3 protein: CATQGPLDNEQYF

CDR3 length: 13
J gene: TRBJ2-3
V gene: TRBV6-6
clone size: .
D gene: .
CDR3 DNA: TGTGCCAGCAGCCCAATTGGGCTGGATACGCAGTATTTT
CDR3 protein: CASSPIGLDTQYF

CDR3 length: 16
J gene: TRBJ1-2
V gene: TRBV5-1
clone size: .
D gene: TRBD1
CDR3 DNA: TGCGCCAGCAGCTTGGGGACAGGAGTCCGAAACTATGGCTACACCTTC
CDR3 protein: CASSLGTGVRNYGYTF

CDR3 length: 19
J gene: TRBJ2-2
V gene: TRBV6-2/TRBV6-3
clone size: few
D gene: TRBD2
CDR3 DNA: TGTGCCAGCAGTTACTCATCACTAGCGGGGGACCCGAACACCGGGGAGCTGTTTTTT
CDR3 protein: CASSYSSLAGDPNTGELFF

CDR3 length: 16
J gene: TRBJ1-4
V gene: TRBV2
clone size: .
D gene: TRBD1
CDR3 DNA: TGTGCCAGCAGTGCACTCGAGACAGGGGCTAATGAAAAACTGTTTTTT
CDR3 protein: CASSALETGANEKLFF

CDR3 length: 12
J gene: TRBJ1-5
V gene: TRBV6-1
clone size: few
D gene: .
CDR3 DNA: TGTGCCAGCACCTTGGGATATCAGCCCCAGCATTTT
CDR3 protein: CASTLGYQPQHF

CDR3 length: 16
J gene: TRBJ2-2
V gene: TRBV3-1
clone size: .
D gene: .
CDR3 DNA: TGTGCCAGCAGCCGCTTTGTCGGACGGGGGCTCGGGGAGCTGTTTTTT
CDR3 protein: CASSRFVGRGLGELFF

CDR3 length: 16
J gene: TRBJ2-1
V gene: TRBV3-1
clone size: many
D gene: .
CDR3 DNA: TGTGCCAGCAGCCAAGAAAACAGGGGAGGTGGTAATGAGCAGTTCTTC
CDR3 protein: CASSQENRGGGNEQFF

CDR3 length: 14
J gene: TRBJ2-7
V gene: TRBV30
clone size: .
D gene: .
CDR3 DNA: TGTGCCTGGAGTGCCGGCCTGGGTACCTACGAGCAGTACTTC
CDR3 protein: CAWSAGLGTYEQYF

CDR3 length: 16
J gene: TRBJ2-1
V gene: TRBV6-2/TRBV6-3
clone size: few
D gene: TRBD2
CDR3 DNA: TGTGCTAGCAGTTACAGTGGGACGAGCGGGGTGAGTGAGCAGTTCTTC
CDR3 protein: CASSYSGTSGVSEQFF

CDR3 length: 14
J gene: TRBJ2-7
V gene: TRBV13
clone size: .
D gene: .
CDR3 DNA: TGTGCCAGCAGCTTACGGTCCTTCTCCCACGAGCAGTACTTC
CDR3 protein: CASSLRSFSHEQYF

CDR3 length: 14
J gene: TRBJ1-5
V gene: TRBV6-2/TRBV6-3
clone size: once
D gene: .
CDR3 DNA: TGTGCCAGCAGTTTTAGCGGTCGATATCAGCCCCAGCATTTT
CDR3 protein: CASSFSGRYQPQHF

CDR3 length: 13
J gene: TRBJ2-7
V gene: TRBV20-1
clone size: few
D gene: .
CDR3 DNA: TGCAGTGCTAGAGATGGGGTCACCTACGAGCAGTACTTC
CDR3 protein: CSARDGVTYEQYF

CDR3 length: 14
J gene: TRBJ2-5
V gene: TRBV20-1
clone size: many
D gene: .
CDR3 DNA: TGCAGTGCTAGAGTGTCGGGCCCCCAAGAGACCCAGTACTTC
CDR3 protein: CSARVSGPQETQYF

CDR3 length: 15
J gene: TRBJ2-7
V gene: TRBV3-1
clone size: .
D gene: TRBD2
CDR3 DNA: TGTGCCAGCAGCCGGGGACTAGCGGCCACCTACGAGCAGTACTTC
CDR3 protein: CASSRGLAATYEQYF

CDR3 length: 13
J gene: TRBJ1-2
V gene: TRBV20-1
clone size: .
D gene: .
CDR3 DNA: TGCAGTGCTAAGACACCAGCTAACTATGGCTACACCTTC
CDR3 protein: CSAKTPANYGYTF

CDR3 length: 15
J gene: TRBJ2-5
V gene: TRBV5-1
clone size: few
D gene: TRBD2
CDR3 DNA: TGCGCCAGCAGCCAGGCTAGCGGGGGCTATGAGACCCAGTACTTC
CDR3 protein: CASSQASGGYETQYF

CDR3 length: 13
J gene: TRBJ2-3
V gene: TRBV20-1
clone size: .
D gene: .
CDR3 DNA: TGCAGTGCTGACCAGGGGTCGGCAGATACGCAGTATTTT
CDR3 protein: CSADQGSADTQYF

CDR3 length: 15
J gene: TRBJ1-4
V gene: TRBV7-2
clone size: few
D gene: .
CDR3 DNA: TGTGCCAGCAGCTTACGGGCCGCAACTAATGAAAAACTGTTTTTT
CDR3 protein: CASSLRAATNEKLFF

CDR3 length: 14
J gene: TRBJ1-2
V gene: TRBV7-2
clone size: .
D gene: TRBD1
CDR3 DNA: TGTGCCAGCAGCCCGACAGGGGGCGCCTATGGCTACACCTTC
CDR3 protein: CASSPTGGAYGYTF

CDR3 length: 13
J gene: TRBJ2-5
V gene: TRBV25-1
clone size: few
D gene: .
CDR3 DNA: TGTGCCAGCAGTGTGGGGGCGGGGGAGACCCAGTACTTC
CDR3 protein: CASSVGAGETQYF

CDR3 length: 12
J gene: TRBJ2-3
V gene: TRBV18
clone size: .
D gene: .
CDR3 DNA: TGTGCCAGCTCACCAGTCACAGATACGCAGTATTTT
CDR3 protein: CASSPVTDTQYF

CDR3 length: 14
J gene: TRBJ2-7
V gene: TRBV6-2/TRBV6-3
clone size: many
D gene: .
CDR3 DNA: TGTGCCAGCAGGAAGAACAGGGTGTCCTACGAGCAGTACTTC
CDR3 protein: CASRKNRVSYEQYF

CDR3 length: 15
J gene: TRBJ2-3
V gene: TRBV6-5
clone size: few
D gene: .
CDR3 DNA: TGTGCCAGCAGTTACAGGGGGTTCAGCACAGATACGCAGTATTTT
CDR3 protein: CASSYRGFSTDTQYF

CDR3 length: 15
J gene: TRBJ1-5
V gene: TRBV7-2
clone size: .
D gene: TRBD1
CDR3 DNA: TGTGCCAGCAGCGTACAAGGGGGCGGCGGTCAGCCCCAGCATTTT
CDR3 protein: CASSVQGGGGQPQHF

CDR3 length: 14
J gene: TRBJ1-2
V gene: TRBV5-1
clone size: many
D gene: .
CDR3 DNA: TGTGCCAGCAGTTTAGGGCAGAATAACTATGGCTACACCTTC
CDR3 protein: CASSLGQNNYGYTF

CDR3 length: 19
J gene: TRBJ2-5
V gene: TRBV14
clone size: .
D gene: .
CDR3 DNA: TGTGCCAGCAGCCAGCATTGGGGGGCGCGAAATCCCGGGCAAGAGACCCAGTACTTC
CDR3 protein: CASSQHWGARNPGQETQYF

CDR3 length: 12
J gene: TRBJ2-7
V gene: TRBV2
clone size: once
D gene: TRBD2
CDR3 DNA: TGTGCCACCAGCGGGACTGCCTACGAGCAGTACTTC
CDR3 protein: CATSGTAYEQYF

CDR3 length: 15
J gene: TRBJ2-7
V gene: TRBV12-3/TRBV12-4
clone size: .
D gene: TRBD1
CDR3 DNA: TGTGCCAGCAGGGGCTCGGGCAGGGGGTCCTACGAGCAGTACTTC
CDR3 protein: CASRGSGRGSYEQYF

CDR3 length: 13
J gene: TRBJ2-1
V gene: TRBV29-1
clone size: .
D gene: .
CDR3 DNA: TGCAGCGTTTCCGGGACCTCCTACAATGAGCAGTTCTTC
CDR3 protein: CSVSGTSYNEQFF

CDR3 length: 16
J gene: TRBJ2-5
V gene: TRBV9
clone size: .
D gene: TRBD1
CDR3 DNA: TGTGCCAGCAGCCCAGACAACAGGGGGGAAGAAGAGACCCAGTACTTC
CDR3 protein: CASSPDNRGEEETQYF

CDR3 length: 16
J gene: TRBJ2-4
V gene: TRBV9
clone size: .
D gene: TRBD2
CDR3 DNA: TGTGCCAGCAGCGATCCGGGACTAGCGGGGGAAAACATTCAGTACTTC
CDR3 protein: CASSDPGLAGENIQYF

CDR3 length: 16
J gene: TRBJ1-2
V gene: TRBV7-2
clone size: few
D gene: .
CDR3 DNA: TGTGCCAGCAGCCCAGTGGGGGGTGCCTTTAACTATGGCTACACCTTC
CDR3 protein: CASSPVGGAFNYGYTF

CDR3 length: 15
J gene: TRBJ2-1
V gene: TRBV5-1
clone size: few
D gene: TRBD2
CDR3 DNA: TGCGCCAGCAGCCTCAGCGGGGGGGCCATCAGTGAGCAGTTCTTC
CDR3 protein: CASSLSGGAISEQFF

CDR3 length: 16
J gene: TRBJ2-3
V gene: TRBV20-1
clone size: .
D gene: .
CDR3 DNA: TGCAGTGCTAGAGATGTGGTTCGGCAGGTCGCAGATACGCAGTATTTT
CDR3 protein: CSARDVVRQVADTQYF

CDR3 length: 14
J gene: TRBJ1-2
V gene: TRBV7-2
clone size: .
D gene: .
CDR3 DNA: TGTGCCAGCAGCCCGTCACAGGGCAACTATGGCTACACCTTC
CDR3 protein: CASSPSQGNYGYTF

CDR3 length: 17
J gene: TRBJ1-2
V gene: TRBV24-1
clone size: few
D gene: TRBD1
CDR3 DNA: TGTGCCACCAGTGAACGGACAGGGGCGCGAGTAAACTATGGCTACACCTTC
CDR3 protein: CATSERTGARVNYGYTF

CDR3 length: 14
J gene: TRBJ1-2
V gene: TRBV4-3
clone size: .
D gene: .
CDR3 DNA: TGCGCCAGCAGCGGGGGCAGCCTGAACTATGGCTACACCTTC
CDR3 protein: CASSGGSLNYGYTF

CDR3 length: 12
J gene: TRBJ2-3
V gene: TRBV7-2
clone size: .
D gene: .
CDR3 DNA: TGTGCCAGCAGTAAAAACATAGATACGCAGTATTTT
CDR3 protein: CASSKNIDTQYF

CDR3 length: 16
J gene: TRBJ2-1
V gene: TRBV7-9
clone size: few
D gene: .
CDR3 DNA: TGTGCCAGCGGACGAACGGGGCGGGGGCCTAACAATGAGCAGTTCTTC
CDR3 protein: CASGRTGRGPNNEQFF

CDR3 length: 15
J gene: TRBJ1-2
V gene: TRBV6-5
clone size: .
D gene: .
CDR3 DNA: TGTGCCAGCAGTTGGTCGGCAGTAGTTAACTATGGCTACACCTTC
CDR3 protein: CASSWSAVVNYGYTF

CDR3 length: 12
J gene: TRBJ1-6
V gene: TRBV19
clone size: once
D gene: .
CDR3 DNA: TGTGCCAGTAGTATCACGGGGTCACCCCTCCACTTT
CDR3 protein: CASSITGSPLHF

CDR3 length: 15
J gene: TRBJ2-1
V gene: TRBV4-3
clone size: .
D gene: TRBD2
CDR3 DNA: TGCGCCAGCAGCCAACTAGCGGGGGAAAACAATGAGCAGTTCTTC
CDR3 protein: CASSQLAGENNEQFF

CDR3 length: 14
J gene: TRBJ2-7
V gene: TRBV20-1
clone size: .
D gene: TRBD1
CDR3 DNA: TGCAGTGCTAGAGTCCCGGGACAGCGAGACGAGCAGTACTTC
CDR3 protein: CSARVPGQRDEQYF